The present TCR beta chain was sequenced within a study of T cells in localized non-small cell lung cancer. Regarding the study as a whole: Detection in adjacent lung was observed for a median around 50 of the top 100 tumor clones. T cell clonality was highest in uninvolved adjacent lung, above tumor. Only one tumor region went through sequencing, so heterogeneity may still be there. Higher T cell density in the blood was associated with longer overall survival, whereas higher adjacent-lung clonality associated with shorter survival.

Assay used: immunoSEQ multiplex PCR; TCRdb lists only in-frame clones, some missing. The sample lists fewer than 95,000 clones; under 95% were seen once. From germline, CDR1 is MDHEN and CDR2 SYDVKM. The V gene end was trimmed by 3 bases and the J gene end by 6 bases; junction bases not matched to a gene: 8. The CDR3 sequence is 15 residues long. Turning to this clone: The antigen is not known.

This TCR was recovered from a woman between 35 and 70 years old with stage II squamous cell lung carcinoma. This rearrangement joins TRBV28 to TRBJ1-2; 9 nucleotides align to TRBD1. The sequencing here drew on PBMCs, taken before any cancer treatment. The CDR3 sequence: CASSLTGQGYNGYTF. The CDR3, as DNA: TGTGCCAGCAGTTTGACGGGACAGGGTTACAATGGCTACACCTTC.